This entry concerns a single T cell receptor beta chain. Its specificity is not known. Only in-frame clones appear in the TCRdb table, and some are missing; sequencing was by immunoSEQ multiplex PCR. The table records 13,000 to 15,000 clones, around two thirds of them present only once. The sample is drawn from a study of CD4+ T cells in melanoma. Findings of the study overall: Diverse differentiation states were reported for melanoma neoantigen-specific CD4+ T cells. A reported correlation linked neoantigen-specific CD4+ T cells to CD8+, macrophage and B cell function.

This CDR3 is 12 amino acids long. The V gene lost 2 bases and the J gene lost 5 bases, with 5 bases spanning the gap. Germline V gene data show CDR1 as SGHRS and CDR2 as YFSETQ. The receptor was derived from a human donor with melanoma. The sequenced sample consisted of cells from a culture (not recorded whether cultured in vitro). The chain has TRBV5-1 and TRBJ2-1, with no clear D. CDR3 DNA sequence: TGCGCCAGCAGCTTTGGGGACAATGAGCAGTTCTTC. Its protein product is CASSFGDNEQFF.